These T cell receptor beta chains were read from a single sample in a study of cytomegalovirus exposure and HLA in healthy donors. TCRdb's copy holds only in-frame clones and misses some; the assay was immunoSEQ multiplex PCR. The sample has some 190,000 clones, 65% to 75% seen once. Sequencing was done on a sample of PBMCs. These receptors were obtained from a man between 25 and 39 years old in good health and CMV-seropositive. Both conserved end residues are part of each CDR3. D genes are given only for firm matches. Size tells how often a clone was seen (once, few, many) or the class of an expanded clone, and some rows leave it out.

TRBJ2-7,-,TRBV7-2,TRBD1,CASSLSTGAWTYEQYF,TGTGCCAGCAGCTTATCGACAGGGGCTTGGACCTACGAGCAGTACTTC
TRBJ2-5,-,TRBV7-6,-,CASSLPGYQETQYF,TGTGCCAGCAGCTTACCGGGGTATCAAGAGACCCAGTACTTC
TRBJ2-7,-,TRBV10-3,TRBD1,CAISEQGAGHEQYF,TGTGCCATCAGTGAGCAGGGGGCTGGCCACGAGCAGTACTTC
TRBJ1-4,-,TRBV21-1,-,CASSKLMSRVRTNEKLFF,TGTGCCAGCAGCAAATTGATGAGCAGGGTTAGGACTAATGAAAAACTGTTTTTT
TRBJ1-6,-,TRBV25-1,TRBD1,CASSDLDRGGNSPLHF,TGTGCCAGCAGTGACCTTGACAGGGGCGGAAATTCACCCCTCCACTTT
TRBJ1-2,-,TRBV7-9,TRBD1,CASSPGGALGTNYGYTF,TGTGCCAGCAGCCCAGGGGGCGCCTTGGGCACTAACTATGGCTACACCTTC
TRBJ2-7,-,TRBV19,TRBD1,CASSPRTGNDEQYF,TGTGCCAGTAGTCCTCGGACAGGGAACGACGAGCAGTACTTC
TRBJ2-1,-,TRBV29-1,TRBD2,CSVPQAGTNNEQFF,TGCAGCGTCCCTCAAGCGGGGACTAACAATGAGCAGTTCTTC
TRBJ1-4,-,TRBV5-1,TRBD1,CASSRGQTEKLFF,TGCGCCAGCAGCCGGGGACAGACTGAAAAACTGTTTTTT
TRBJ1-1,-,TRBV19,TRBD1,CASRDRAQTEAFF,TGTGCCAGTAGGGACAGGGCGCAAACTGAAGCTTTCTTT
TRBJ2-1,-,TRBV27,-,CASSPDPRVAYNEQFF,TGTGCCAGCAGTCCCGACCCCAGGGTTGCCTACAATGAGCAGTTCTTC
TRBJ1-5,-,TRBV28,-,CASSLARGSNQPQHF,TGTGCCAGCAGTTTAGCCAGGGGAAGCAATCAGCCCCAGCATTTT
TRBJ1-1,-,TRBV6-5,TRBD1,CASSYSRGRGETEAFF,TGTGCCAGCAGTTACAGCAGGGGGCGCGGAGAAACTGAAGCTTTCTTT
TRBJ2-7,once,TRBV29-1,TRBD1,CSVDKGQGDEQYF,TGCAGCGTTGATAAGGGACAGGGAGACGAGCAGTACTTC
TRBJ1-5,-,TRBV10-3,-,CAISESGGLGNQPQHF,TGTGCCATCAGTGAGTCTGGGGGGTTGGGCAATCAGCCCCAGCATTTT
TRBJ2-1,-,TRBV7-6,-,CASSPTSNEQFF,TGTGCCAGCAGCCCAACCAGCAATGAGCAGTTCTTC
TRBJ2-7,-,TRBV6-6,-,CASRGAPYEQYF,TGTGCCAGCCGGGGGGCCCCCTACGAGCAGTACTTC
TRBJ2-5,-,TRBV6-5,TRBD2,CASSIAGGPETQYF,TGTGCCAGCAGTATAGCGGGAGGGCCAGAGACCCAGTACTTC
TRBJ2-1,-,TRBV30,TRBD1,CAWSVGTGVYNEQFF,TGTGCCTGGAGTGTCGGGACAGGTGTTTACAATGAGCAGTTCTTC
TRBJ2-7,few,TRBV6-6,-,CATGGVGSYEQYF,TGTGCCACCGGAGGGGTTGGCTCCTACGAGCAGTACTTC
TRBJ2-7,-,TRBV19,-,CASSPRLNGYEQYF,TGTGCCAGTAGTCCTAGACTAAACGGCTACGAGCAGTACTTC
TRBJ1-2,-,TRBV27,-,CASSSPRLGYGYTF,TGTGCCAGCAGTTCCCCGAGGTTAGGATATGGCTACACCTTC
TRBJ2-1,-,TRBV4-3,TRBD1,CASSLGQGVNEQFF,TGCGCCAGCAGCCTGGGACAGGGAGTCAATGAGCAGTTCTTC
TRBJ2-2,-,TRBV19,TRBD2,CASTSGGPGTGELFF,TGTGCCAGTACCAGCGGGGGGCCTGGCACCGGGGAGCTGTTTTTT
TRBJ2-7,-,TRBV5-4,-,CASSLWGGGLNEQYF,TGTGCCAGCAGCTTGTGGGGGGGCGGTCTAAACGAGCAGTACTTC
TRBJ2-5,-,TRBV5-1,TRBD2,CASRTSGVQETQYF,TGCGCCAGCAGGACTAGCGGGGTCCAAGAGACCCAGTACTTC